This is a list of T cell receptor beta chains from one sample in a study of blood T cell repertoires in COVID-19. Profiled with immunoSEQ multiplex PCR; TCRdb holds only in-frame clones, not every one. In the table there are some 90,000 clones, 82% of which are singletons. Source material: peripheral blood. Every receptor here comes from a man aged 65 to 85 with active or convalescent COVID-19. CDR3s include the opening cysteine and the closing phenylalanine or tryptophan. The D gene is left open where the match is weak. For some rows the clone size is stated as once, few or many, or as a class when expanded; others skip it.

clone_size: few
v_call: TRBV6-2/TRBV6-3
j_call: TRBJ1-2
d_call: TRBD1
cdr3_aa: CASSYRGQLYGYTF
cdr3_nt: TGTGCCAGCAGTTACAGGGGACAGCTCTATGGCTACACCTTC

clone_size: many
v_call: TRBV7-9
j_call: TRBJ2-5
d_call: -
cdr3_aa: CASSLERVGETQYF
cdr3_nt: TGTGCCAGCAGCTTGGAGAGGGTGGGGGAGACCCAGTACTTC

clone_size: -
v_call: TRBV5-4
j_call: TRBJ1-2
d_call: TRBD1
cdr3_aa: CASSLDRGRGYGYTF
cdr3_nt: TGTGCCAGCAGCCTTGACAGGGGGCGAGGCTATGGCTACACCTTC

clone_size: once
v_call: TRBV7-8
j_call: TRBJ2-5
d_call: -
cdr3_aa: CASSPREVGTQYF
cdr3_nt: TGTGCCAGCAGCCCGAGGGAGGTCGGGACCCAGTACTTC

clone_size: -
v_call: TRBV7-2
j_call: TRBJ2-1
d_call: -
cdr3_aa: CASSSPGSYNEQFF
cdr3_nt: TGTGCCAGCAGCTCACCGGGCTCCTACAATGAGCAGTTCTTC

clone_size: medium-sized
v_call: TRBV6-5
j_call: TRBJ1-6
d_call: -
cdr3_aa: CASSYSTGVSPSPLHF
cdr3_nt: TGTGCCAGCAGTTACTCGACGGGGGTTAGTCCTTCACCCCTCCACTTT

clone_size: -
v_call: TRBV18
j_call: TRBJ1-1
d_call: -
cdr3_aa: CASSPGREREAFF
cdr3_nt: TGTGCCAGCTCACCAGGGAGGGAGAGGGAAGCTTTCTTT

clone_size: -
v_call: TRBV9
j_call: TRBJ1-1
d_call: -
cdr3_aa: CASSVGQVNTEAFF
cdr3_nt: TGTGCCAGCAGCGTAGGACAGGTGAACACTGAAGCTTTCTTT

clone_size: once
v_call: TRBV25-1
j_call: TRBJ1-2
d_call: -
cdr3_aa: CASRGQGFDLSYGYTF
cdr3_nt: TGTGCCAGCAGGGGTCAGGGCTTCGACCTCAGCTATGGCTACACCTTC

clone_size: -
v_call: TRBV30
j_call: TRBJ1-5
d_call: -
cdr3_aa: CAWSRSAQPQHF
cdr3_nt: TGTGCCTGGAGTAGGAGTGCTCAGCCCCAGCATTTT

clone_size: -
v_call: TRBV3-1/TRBV3-2
j_call: TRBJ1-5
d_call: -
cdr3_aa: CASSQGGRQPQHF
cdr3_nt: TGTGCCAGCAGCCAAGGAGGCCGACAGCCCCAGCATTTT

clone_size: -
v_call: TRBV6-5
j_call: TRBJ2-1
d_call: TRBD1
cdr3_aa: CASSLGPQGVYEQFF
cdr3_nt: TGTGCCAGCAGTCTCGGGCCGCAGGGGGTTTATGAGCAGTTCTTC

clone_size: -
v_call: TRBV10-3
j_call: TRBJ1-1
d_call: TRBD1
cdr3_aa: CATTDRALENTEAFF
cdr3_nt: TGTGCCACCACCGACAGGGCCCTCGAGAACACTGAAGCTTTCTTT

clone_size: -
v_call: TRBV12-3/TRBV12-4
j_call: TRBJ1-2
d_call: TRBD1
cdr3_aa: CASSLTGDYGYTF
cdr3_nt: TGTGCCAGCAGTTTGACAGGGGACTATGGCTACACCTTC

clone_size: once
v_call: TRBV5-8
j_call: TRBJ1-5
d_call: -
cdr3_aa: CATRNLPGDQPQHF
cdr3_nt: TGTGCCACCCGAAACCTCCCGGGAGATCAGCCCCAGCATTTT

clone_size: -
v_call: TRBV4-1
j_call: TRBJ1-1
d_call: -
cdr3_aa: CASSHWGGDPRAFF
cdr3_nt: TGCGCCAGCAGCCATTGGGGGGGTGATCCACGAGCTTTCTTT

clone_size: -
v_call: TRBV6-6
j_call: TRBJ2-7
d_call: TRBD1
cdr3_aa: CASNLQGYEQYF
cdr3_nt: TGTGCCAGCAACTTACAGGGGTACGAGCAGTACTTC

clone_size: -
v_call: TRBV11-3
j_call: TRBJ1-2
d_call: -
cdr3_aa: CASSLGLAGGLYGYTF
cdr3_nt: TGTGCCAGCAGCTTGGGTCTAGCGGGGGGCCTTTATGGCTACACCTTC

clone_size: -
v_call: TRBV7-2
j_call: TRBJ2-7
d_call: -
cdr3_aa: CASSLKGLSYEQYF
cdr3_nt: TGTGCCAGCAGCTTAAAAGGACTTAGCTACGAGCAGTACTTC

clone_size: -
v_call: TRBV19
j_call: TRBJ1-3
d_call: TRBD1
cdr3_aa: CASSTHGTVSGNTIYF
cdr3_nt: TGTGCCAGTAGTACCCACGGGACAGTCTCTGGAAACACCATATATTTT

clone_size: -
v_call: TRBV5-6
j_call: TRBJ1-5
d_call: -
cdr3_aa: CASSLGLNQPQHF
cdr3_nt: TGTGCCAGCAGCTTGGGTCTTAATCAGCCCCAGCATTTT

clone_size: -
v_call: TRBV11-3
j_call: TRBJ2-2
d_call: -
cdr3_aa: CASKGTQNTGELFF
cdr3_nt: TGTGCCAGCAAGGGGACACAGAACACCGGGGAGCTGTTTTTT

clone_size: -
v_call: TRBV5-4
j_call: TRBJ1-1
d_call: -
cdr3_aa: CASSLVRGGTEAFF
cdr3_nt: TGTGCCAGCAGCTTGGTACGAGGAGGCACTGAAGCTTTCTTT

clone_size: -
v_call: TRBV11-2
j_call: TRBJ2-1
d_call: -
cdr3_aa: CASSLDRVPSSEQFF
cdr3_nt: TGTGCCAGCAGCTTAGATCGGGTACCTTCCAGTGAGCAGTTCTTC

clone_size: once
v_call: TRBV9
j_call: TRBJ2-5
d_call: TRBD2
cdr3_aa: CASSGMTFTGGQETQYF
cdr3_nt: TGTGCCAGCAGCGGCATGACCTTTACGGGGGGACAAGAGACCCAGTACTTC

clone_size: -
v_call: TRBV6-5
j_call: TRBJ1-1
d_call: -
cdr3_aa: CAAGALEAFF
cdr3_nt: TGTGCCGCAGGCGCTCTTGAAGCTTTCTTT

clone_size: few
v_call: TRBV4-3
j_call: TRBJ2-2
d_call: -
cdr3_aa: CASSQGLWGDGELFF
cdr3_nt: TGCGCCAGCAGCCAAGGACTATGGGGGGACGGGGAGCTGTTTTTT

clone_size: -
v_call: TRBV7-6
j_call: TRBJ2-1
d_call: TRBD2
cdr3_aa: CASSGTSGGAVYNEQFF
cdr3_nt: TGTGCCAGCAGCGGGACTAGCGGGGGGGCGGTTTACAATGAGCAGTTCTTC

clone_size: -
v_call: TRBV27
j_call: TRBJ1-6
d_call: TRBD1
cdr3_aa: CASSLGRQGVSPLHF
cdr3_nt: TGTGCCAGCAGCCTGGGGCGACAGGGGGTTTCACCCCTCCACTTT

clone_size: -
v_call: TRBV15
j_call: TRBJ1-5
d_call: -
cdr3_aa: CATSRARRGSGQPQHF
cdr3_nt: TGTGCCACCAGTCGGGCTCGTAGGGGGTCTGGTCAGCCCCAGCATTTT

clone_size: -
v_call: TRBV19
j_call: TRBJ2-2
d_call: -
cdr3_aa: CASSPGQNTGELFF
cdr3_nt: TGTGCCAGTAGCCCGGGACAGAACACCGGGGAGCTGTTTTTT

clone_size: -
v_call: TRBV5-6
j_call: TRBJ2-1
d_call: TRBD2
cdr3_aa: CASSLVAGGTGEQFF
cdr3_nt: TGTGCCAGCAGCTTGGTAGCGGGGGGGACTGGTGAGCAGTTCTTC

clone_size: -
v_call: TRBV10-1
j_call: TRBJ2-7
d_call: TRBD2
cdr3_aa: CASSEFPQTSPYEQYF
cdr3_nt: TGCGCCAGCAGTGAGTTCCCTCAGACTAGCCCCTACGAGCAGTACTTC

clone_size: -
v_call: TRBV5-1
j_call: TRBJ1-1
d_call: -
cdr3_aa: CASMDRFEAFF
cdr3_nt: TGCGCCAGCATGGACAGATTTGAAGCTTTCTTT

clone_size: once
v_call: TRBV11-2
j_call: TRBJ2-2
d_call: -
cdr3_aa: CASSLGGGATGELFF
cdr3_nt: TGTGCCAGCAGCTTAGGTGGGGGGGCCACCGGGGAGCTGTTTTTT

clone_size: -
v_call: TRBV13
j_call: TRBJ2-5
d_call: TRBD2
cdr3_aa: CASSFLEERGIQETQYF
cdr3_nt: TGTGCCAGCAGCTTCCTAGAGGAGCGGGGGATCCAAGAGACCCAGTACTTC

clone_size: -
v_call: TRBV19
j_call: TRBJ1-2
d_call: TRBD1
cdr3_aa: CASSLAAGQYGYTF
cdr3_nt: TGTGCCAGTAGTCTGGCGGCGGGACAGTATGGCTACACCTTC

clone_size: -
v_call: TRBV11-2
j_call: TRBJ2-2
d_call: TRBD1
cdr3_aa: CASSTYRGLNTGELFF
cdr3_nt: TGTGCCAGCAGCACCTACAGGGGGCTGAACACCGGGGAGCTGTTTTTT

clone_size: -
v_call: TRBV25-1
j_call: TRBJ2-3
d_call: -
cdr3_aa: CASSGSQFGTDTQYF
cdr3_nt: TGTGCCAGCAGTGGCTCGCAGTTCGGGACAGATACGCAGTATTTT

clone_size: -
v_call: TRBV12-3/TRBV12-4
j_call: TRBJ2-5
d_call: -
cdr3_aa: CASGHAQETQYF
cdr3_nt: TGTGCCAGCGGGCACGCCCAAGAGACCCAGTACTTC

clone_size: -
v_call: TRBV5-5
j_call: TRBJ2-1
d_call: TRBD1
cdr3_aa: CASSLRGQGYEQFF
cdr3_nt: TGTGCCAGCAGCTTGAGGGGACAGGGATATGAGCAGTTCTTC

clone_size: -
v_call: TRBV20-1
j_call: TRBJ2-5
d_call: -
cdr3_aa: CSASSLSGQETQYF
cdr3_nt: TGCAGTGCTAGTTCTCTCTCGGGACAAGAGACCCAGTACTTC

clone_size: few
v_call: TRBV30
j_call: TRBJ1-2
d_call: -
cdr3_aa: CAWTSPGGGAWGYTF
cdr3_nt: TGTGCCTGGACCTCGCCAGGCGGGGGGGCATGGGGCTACACCTTC